This T cell receptor beta chain comes out of a study of T cell changes during pregnancy in multiple sclerosis. CDR1 MNHNS and CDR2 SASEGT come from the germline V gene. Trimming took 10 bases from V and 1 from J, leaving 15 bases between them. This CDR3 has 14 residues. Clones were sequenced by immunoSEQ multiplex PCR, and TCRdb holds only the in-frame ones, with some missing. Seen here are 50,000 or so clones, about 91% observed once, and the top ten hold about 1%. This sequence originates from a female donor in good health, enrolled as a control in a pregnancy study. This specimen consisted of peripheral blood, obtained after pregnancy. V usage is TRBV6-1 and J usage is TRBJ2-3; D might be TRBD1 (5 bases). The CDR3 reads CATIRQQRTDTQYF. In DNA form, the CDR3 reads TGTGCCACCATCCGACAGCAGCGCACAGATACGCAGTATTTT.